This TCR beta chain was sequenced in a study of identical twins. Overall study results and limits: Out-of-frame sharing of TCR alpha in monozygotic twins was underestimated by models. Invariant MAIT and iNKT cells could partly confound zero-insertion analyses.

MiXCR, run by TCRdb on the 5' RACE reads, gives a single entry per CDR3 protein. The top ten hold more than 4% of the sample, which has hundreds of thousands of distinct CDR3 sequences, 21% seen once. As regards this clonotype: Its specificity is unknown.

CDR3 length: 14 residues. After removal of 8 bases from V and 6 bases from J, the junction contained 6 bases not matched to a gene. CDR1 WNHNN and CDR2 SYGVQD come from the germline V gene (reference sequence). Another study also made use of these data, one on T cells expressing NK-cell markers. That report adds: These clonotypes also led the CD3+CD56-NKG2C+ fraction in several donors.

The sample was PBMCs. J is TRBJ2-1 and V is TRBV10-1; 11 bases are a match to TRBD1. The origin of this receptor is a woman between 18 and 29 years old in good health. The CDR3 loop is CASPRDRGANEQFF. The CDR3 coding sequence is TGCGCCAGCCCACGGGACAGGGGGGCCAATGAGCAGTTCTTC.